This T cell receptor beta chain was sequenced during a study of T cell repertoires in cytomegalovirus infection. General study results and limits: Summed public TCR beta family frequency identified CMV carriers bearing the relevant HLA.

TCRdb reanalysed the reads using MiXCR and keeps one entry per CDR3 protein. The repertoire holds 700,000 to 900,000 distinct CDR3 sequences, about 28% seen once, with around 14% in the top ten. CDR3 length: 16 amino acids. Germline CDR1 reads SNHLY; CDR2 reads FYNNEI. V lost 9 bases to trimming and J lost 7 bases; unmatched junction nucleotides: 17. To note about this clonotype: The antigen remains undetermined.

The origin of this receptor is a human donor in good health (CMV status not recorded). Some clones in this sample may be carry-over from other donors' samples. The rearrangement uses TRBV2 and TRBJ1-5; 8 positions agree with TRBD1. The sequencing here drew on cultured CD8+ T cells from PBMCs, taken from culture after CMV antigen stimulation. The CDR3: CASRLYGQGGEQPQHF. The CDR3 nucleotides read TGTGCCAGTCGCCTTTACGGACAGGGAGGAGAACAGCCCCAGCATTTT. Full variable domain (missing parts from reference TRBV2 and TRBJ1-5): EPEVTQTPSHQVTQMGQEVILRCVPISNHLYFYWYRQILGQKVEFLVSFYNNEISEKSEIFDDQFSVERPDGSNFTLKIRSTKLEDSAMYFCASRLYGQGGEQPQHFGDGTRLSIL.